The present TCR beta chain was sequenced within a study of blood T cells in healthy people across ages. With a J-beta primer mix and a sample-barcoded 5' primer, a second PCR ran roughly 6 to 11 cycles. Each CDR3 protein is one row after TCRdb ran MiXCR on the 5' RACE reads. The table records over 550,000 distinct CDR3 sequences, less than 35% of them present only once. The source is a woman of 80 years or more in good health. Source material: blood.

The CDR3 region has the DNA TGTGCCATCAGCGTGAACCAAGGGCCCTTACGGGGAGGCTACACCTTC. This codes for CAISVNQGPLRGGYTF. V gene TRBV10-3 combines with J gene TRBJ1-2; D call uncertain. Trimming removed 6 bases from V and 8 bases from J, with 25 bases in between. This CDR3 has 16 amino acids. Germline V gene data show CDR1 as ENHRY and CDR2 as SYGVKD.